The sequence of this T cell receptor (beta chain) was determined in a study of CD8 T cells in Susac syndrome. TEMRA cells were FACS-enriched, with CD8+ and CD4+ T cells isolated negatively. Reverse transcription of roughly 0.5 to 1 ug RNA was performed with random hexamers. MiXCR, applied by TCRdb to the immunoSEQ multiplex PCR reads, yields one record per CDR3 protein. The table lists roughly 80,000 distinct CDR3 sequences, roughly 95% of them singletons, with 0.52% in the top ten. Trimming left V 2 bases short and J 3 bases short, with 11 bases between. Germline V gene lookup returns CDR1 MNHEY and CDR2 SVGAGI. This CDR3 is 14 amino acids long.

The rearrangement joins TRBV6-5 to TRBJ2-7; D perhaps matches TRBD2 (6 bases). The receptor comes from a human donor with Susac syndrome. Source material: CD8+ T cells from PBMCs. The CDR3 nucleotides are TGTGCCAGCAGTTACGGCGGGGTCGACTACGAGCAGTACTTC. The encoded protein is CASSYGGVDYEQYF.